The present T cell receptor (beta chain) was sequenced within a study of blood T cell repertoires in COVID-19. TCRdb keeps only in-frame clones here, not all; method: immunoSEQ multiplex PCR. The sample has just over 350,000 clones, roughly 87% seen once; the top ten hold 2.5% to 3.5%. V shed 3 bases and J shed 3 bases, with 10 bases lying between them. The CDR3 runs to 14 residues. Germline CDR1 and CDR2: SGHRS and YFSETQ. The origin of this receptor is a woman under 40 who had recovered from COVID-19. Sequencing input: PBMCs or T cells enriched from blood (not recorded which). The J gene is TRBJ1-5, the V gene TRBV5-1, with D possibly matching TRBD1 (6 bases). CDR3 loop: CASSSGGINQPQHF. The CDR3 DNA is TGCGCCAGCAGCTCGGGGGGCATCAATCAGCCCCAGCATTTT.